These 23 T cell receptor beta chains were all obtained from the same sample, sequenced in a study of CD8+ T cells in alopecia areata. This sample's treatment: oral pan-JAK inhibitor, 5-10 mg twice daily. The authors extracted RNA and reverse transcribed it into cDNA as the sequencing template. The table came from immunoSEQ multiplex PCR; TCRdb's copy has only in-frame clones and leaves some out. This sample has 190,000 or so clones, with 60% found just once. The specimen comprised CD4+ T cells sorted from blood, sampled at week 4, from a patient treated with tofacitinib. These receptors were taken from a human donor with alopecia areata.

The V and J genes are TRBV11-1 and TRBJ1-1; no reliable D call. V gave up 5 bases and J gave up 7 bases, with 8 bases separating them. The CDR3 has 11 residues. CDR1 SGHAT and CDR2 FQDESV come from the germline V gene (reference sequence). The CDR3 coding sequence is TGTGCCAGCAGCCTCCAGATTGAAGCTTTCTTT. Encoded protein: CASSLQIEAFF.

This clone is a singleton in its sample. V usage is TRBV18 and J usage is TRBJ2-7, with 8 bases lining up with TRBD1. The germline gives CDR1 KGHSH, CDR2 LQKENI. The CDR3 is 15 amino acids. V trimming: 3 bases; J trimming: 2 bases; junction bases outside the gene matches: 6. The CDR3: CASSPKTGAAYEQYF. The CDR3 nucleotides read TGTGCCAGCTCACCGAAGACAGGGGCAGCCTACGAGCAGTACTTC.

The gene calls are TRBV29-1 and TRBJ1-2; unclear D gene. Germline values: CDR1 SQVTM, CDR2 ANQGSEA. The CDR3 consists of 13 residues. Trimming took off 4 bases at V and 0 bases at J, with 9 bases between the two ends. The CDR3 reads CSVAGAANYGYTF. For the CDR3, the DNA is TGCAGCGTTGCGGGCGCAGCTAACTATGGCTACACCTTC.

V is TRBV30 and J is TRBJ2-1; D is perhaps TRBD1 or TRBD2 (6 bases each). The CDR3 runs 12 residues. The ends were cut back, 0 bases at V and 9 bases at J, with 9 bases in the middle. Germline-derived CDR1 and CDR2 are GTSNPN and SVGIG (reference sequence). As DNA, the CDR3 is TGTGCCTGGAGTGTTAGGGGGGTTGAGCAGTTCTTC. Translating it yields CAWSVRGVEQFF.

As concerns this clone: Other DNA sequences of this sample code for an identical CDR3. Here the CDR3 reads CSVADTDTQYF. CDR3 nucleotide sequence: TGCAGCGTCGCGGACACAGATACGCAGTATTTT. This sequence joins TRBV29-1 and TRBJ2-3, with D unresolved. Trimming took 6 bases from V and 2 from J, leaving 6 bases between them. The germline V gene has CDR1 SQVTM and CDR2 ANQGSEA. There are 11 residues in the CDR3.

This clone has just a few counts. The CDR3 DNA reads TGCGCCAGCAGCCCCGGGGACAGGTACCAAGAGACCCAGTACTTC. Translated, it gives CASSPGDRYQETQYF. The chain joins TRBV5-1 to TRBJ2-5, with TRBD1 matching 8 bases. CDR1 is SGHRS, CDR2 YFSETQ, per germline. The CDR3 extends over 15 amino acids. V lost 4 bases and J lost 0; bases outside the gene matches: 5.

This clone was detected only a few times. The sample has other DNA sequences that encode this CDR3 too. J is TRBJ2-5 and V is TRBV2; 7 positions agree with TRBD1. This CDR3 contains 12 residues. V shed 5 bases and J 5 bases; nucleotides not matched to a gene: 2. The germline gives CDR1 SNHLY, CDR2 FYNNEI. CDR3 in DNA: TGTGCCAGCAGTATACAGGGGGAGACCCAGTACTTC. The encoded protein is CASSIQGETQYF. Full variable domain (rest looked up from reference TRBV2 and TRBJ2-5): EPEVTQTPSHQVTQMGQEVILRCVPISNHLYFYWYRQILGQKVEFLVSFYNNEISEKSEIFDDQFSVERPDGSNFTLKIRSTKLEDSAMYFCASSIQGETQYFGPGTRLLVL.

This chain uses TRBV6-1 with TRBJ1-2, with a tentative D call TRBD1 (6 bases). CDR3 size: 14 residues. V lost 6 bases and J lost 5, with 16 bases in between. From germline, CDR1 is MNHNS and CDR2 SASEGT. The CDR3 nucleotides are TGTGCCAGCAGACGACCGGGACAAGCATATGGCTACACCTTC. Amino acid sequence: CASRRPGQAYGYTF.

This chain links TRBV29-1 with TRBJ2-3, with D hard to call. The V and J ends lost 4 bases and 3 bases respectively, with 11 bases between them. The CDR3 totals 13 residues. Germline V gene sequence: CDR1 SQVTM, CDR2 ANQGSEA. The CDR3 DNA follows: TGCAGCGTTGGATTGGCTGTTACAGATACGCAGTATTTT. It specifies CSVGLAVTDTQYF.

The CDR3 coding sequence is TGCGCCAGCAGCCAAGATTGGGGGCGCAGGGAGCTGTTTTTT. Its protein is CASSQDWGRRELFF. The V call is TRBV4-1, the J call TRBJ2-2, with D possibly being TRBD1 (6 bases). This CDR3 contains 14 residues. V was pared by 0 bases and J by 9 bases, with 11 bases between. Per the germline V gene, CDR1 is MGHRA and CDR2 is YSYEKL.

This chain links TRBV7-9 with TRBJ2-5; D uncertain. V was clipped by 5 bases and J by 5 bases, with 9 bases between them. The CDR3 runs 12 residues. Germline CDR1 reads SEHNR; CDR2 reads FQNEAQ (reference sequence). CDR3 region: CASSPLQETQYF. The CDR3 nucleotides read TGTGCCAGCAGCCCCCTACAGGAGACCCAGTACTTC.

A few counts support this clone. The chain couples TRBV29-1 to TRBJ2-1; D remains ambiguous. Germline CDR1 reads SQVTM; CDR2 reads ANQGSEA. Trimming took 6 bases from V and 7 from J, leaving 16 bases between them. The CDR3 is made up of 13 amino acids. CDR3 DNA: TGCAGCGTCGTCCAATTAGGTGGTAATGAGCAGTTCTTC. Its translation: CSVVQLGGNEQFF.

V and J are TRBV7-2 and TRBJ2-3; 12 nucleotides align to TRBD2. Germline-derived CDR1 and CDR2 are SGHTA and FQGNSA. The V segment lost 5 bases and the J segment 4 bases; nucleotides outside the gene matches: 10. The length of the CDR3 is 17 residues. The CDR3 coding sequence is TGTGCCAGCAGCCTACGGACTAGCGGGGTTGGGGCAGATACGCAGTATTTT. This encodes CASSLRTSGVGADTQYF.

The J gene is TRBJ1-6, the V gene TRBV4-3, with 8 bases matching TRBD1. The CDR3 sequence is 15 residues long. V shed 4 bases, J shed 8 bases, and the junction held 7 bases outside the gene matches. In germline, CDR1 is LGHNA, CDR2 YSLEER. In DNA form, the CDR3 reads TGCGCCAGCAGCCTCGACAGGGGACCGTATTCACCCCTCCACTTT. Protein product: CASSLDRGPYSPLHF.

The chain carries TRBV5-1 and TRBJ1-2, with 7 nucleotides matching TRBD1. Losses at the gene ends were 6 bases for V and 7 bases for J; bases not matched to a gene: 15. Germline CDR1 reads SGHRS; CDR2 reads YFSETQ. The CDR3 is 15 residues long. CDR3 residues: CASTSETGNSRGYTF. The CDR3 nucleotides read TGCGCCAGCACCTCGGAGACAGGGAATTCGCGTGGCTACACCTTC. Full variable domain (remainder filled in from reference TRBV5-1 and TRBJ1-2): KAGVTQTPRYLIKTRGQQVTLSCSPISGHRSVSWYQQTPGQGLQFLFEYFSETQRNKGNFPGRFSGRQFSNSRSEMNVSTLELGDSALYLCASTSETGNSRGYTFGSGTRLTVV.

The chain has TRBV30 and TRBJ1-3; D gene unclear. V lost 2 bases, J lost 0 bases, and 5 bases lay in between. Germline CDR1 and CDR2: GTSNPN and SVGIG (reference sequence). This CDR3 region has 13 residues. CDR3 sequence (DNA): TGTGCCTGGAGTCGCGACTCTGGAAACACCATATATTTT. This encodes CAWSRDSGNTIYF.

As for this clone: At one end, the junction sequence differs from germline, possibly due to a read error. V and J are TRBV2 and TRBJ2-7; D gene ambiguous. The CDR3 runs to 9 residues. CDR1 and CDR2 from the germline V gene are SNHLY and FYNNEI. CDR3 coding DNA: TGTGCCAGCAGTTCACCCTTTGACTTC. Translation: CASSSPFDF.

The V gene is TRBV7-8, the J gene TRBJ2-6; tentatively, D is TRBD1 or TRBD2 (5 bases each). This CDR3 contains 17 residues. Deletions cut 5 bases from V and 2 bases from J, with 16 bases between. Germline lookup yields CDR1 SGHVS and CDR2 FQNEAQ. The CDR3 DNA follows: TGTGCCAGCAGCGCGCGAGAGGGGCGCACTGGGGCCAACGTCCTGACTTTC. Its translation is CASSAREGRTGANVLTF.

The gene calls are TRBV29-1 and TRBJ2-5; D unclear. V lost 6 bases and J 5 bases, leaving 19 bases between the germline ends. The CDR3 runs 14 residues. Germline assignment: CDR1 SQVTM and CDR2 ANQGSEA. DNA for the CDR3: TGCAGCGTCGACGCCGGAAACCCGAGGGAGACCCAGTACTTC. Its protein product is CSVDAGNPRETQYF.

The chain is built from TRBV29-1 and TRBJ1-1; D remains unclear. Germline V CDR1 and CDR2: SQVTM, ANQGSEA. The CDR3 length is 14 residues. The ends were cut back, 5 bases at V and 0 bases at J, with 13 bases in the middle. CDR3 region: CSVRRQILNTEAFF. CDR3 DNA sequence: TGCAGCGTTCGGCGGCAAATCCTGAACACTGAAGCTTTCTTT.

V and J are TRBV5-4 and TRBJ2-3; 7 positions agree with TRBD2. This CDR3 has 16 residues. Germline CDR1 and CDR2: SGHNT and YYREEE (reference sequence). The V and J ends lost 2 bases and 0 bases, in that order; junction bases with no gene match: 6. The CDR3 sequence: CASSLGAGVSTDTQYF. For the CDR3, the DNA is TGTGCCAGCAGCTTAGGGGCGGGGGTAAGCACAGATACGCAGTATTTT.

This rearrangement joins TRBV7-2 to TRBJ2-1; D unclear. The V gene's germline CDR1 is SGHTA and CDR2 FQGNSA. The CDR3 sequence is 15 residues long. V lost 1 base and J lost 3, with 10 bases in between. For the CDR3, the DNA is TGTGCCAGCAGCTTAGAACAGTTTATCTACAATGAGCAGTTCTTC. Its translation is CASSLEQFIYNEQFF.

V gene TRBV5-1 combines with J gene TRBJ1-3; 8 nucleotides match TRBD1. CDR1 and CDR2 (germline): SGHRS, YFSETQ. The CDR3 contains 16 residues. After removal of 4 bases from V and 2 bases from J, the junction contained 8 bases not matched to a gene. As DNA, the CDR3 is TGCGCCAGCAGCCCAGCCCAGGGGGCTGCTGGAAACACCATATATTTT. This sequence encodes CASSPAQGAAGNTIYF.